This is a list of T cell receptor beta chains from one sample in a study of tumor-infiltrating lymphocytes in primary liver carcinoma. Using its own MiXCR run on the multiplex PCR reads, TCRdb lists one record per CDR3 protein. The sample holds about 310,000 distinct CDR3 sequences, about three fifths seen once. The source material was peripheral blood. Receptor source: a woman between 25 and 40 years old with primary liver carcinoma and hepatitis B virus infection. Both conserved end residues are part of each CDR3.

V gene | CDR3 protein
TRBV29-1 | CSGMDRYGYTF
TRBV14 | CASSQDRGVSYEQYF
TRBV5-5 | CASSLKPRELETQYF
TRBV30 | CAWGTGSAGELFF
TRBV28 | CASSSTGRGFKNIQYF
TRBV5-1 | CASRTQDTEAFF
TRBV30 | CAWSTGAGVYEQYF
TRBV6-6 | CASRTLEIGELFF
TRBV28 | CASSIPGRTYEQYF
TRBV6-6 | CASSYTHLSRVTSTDMQYF
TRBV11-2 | CASRSGSGRTGELCF
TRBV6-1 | CASSSPGGLREQYF
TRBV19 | CASSIHHHPGGGETQYF
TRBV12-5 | CASGPGQGAALETQYF
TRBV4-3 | CASSQIGGEAKNIQYF
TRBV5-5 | CASGLAFGGVYEQYF
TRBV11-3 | CASSLALAGPQVTQYF
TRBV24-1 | CATSDPPAEEQYF
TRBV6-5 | CVSSSSGMNTGEPFF
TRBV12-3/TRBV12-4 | CASGSSGANVLTF
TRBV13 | CASSPRQRSNTGELFF
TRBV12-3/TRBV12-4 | CTSSLRAGGTNIQYF
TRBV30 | CAWGGNTGELLF
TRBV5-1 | CASSPGSPNTEAFF
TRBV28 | CASSALLGYTF
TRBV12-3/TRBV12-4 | CASSSITVTDPYGYTF
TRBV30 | CAWSLQAAGTYEQYF
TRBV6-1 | CASSDNVGGSDYEQYF
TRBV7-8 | CASRGLLNTEAFF
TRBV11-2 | CASSMTGSSGNTIYF
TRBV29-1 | CSVVLTGLSTGTQYF
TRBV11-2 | CTSSLRVADTQYF
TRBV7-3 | CASSLGTSRNNEQFF
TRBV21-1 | CASSKNRVDNEQFF
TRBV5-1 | CASSLALASNEQFF
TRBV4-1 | CAGSQDHITSGRVDTQYF
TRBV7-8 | CASSSTGLAGFSYEQYF
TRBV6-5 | CASRLSGWANQPQHF
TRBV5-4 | CASSLGSGSADTQYF
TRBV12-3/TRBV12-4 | CASSPGRGLGELFF
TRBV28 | CASSSRMWEPQETQYF
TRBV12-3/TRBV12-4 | CASNLGDRAETQYF
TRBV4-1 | CASSTGALSGNTIYF
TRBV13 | CASSLHRGINEQFF
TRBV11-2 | CASSRRTGYGCTF
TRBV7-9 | CASSLWDLDNEKLFF
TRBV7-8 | CASSLVVGFSYNELFF
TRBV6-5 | CASSYSMAGPGMETEAFF
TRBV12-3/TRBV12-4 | CASRIRWLAGGPWTDTQYF
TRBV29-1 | CSVTENTWELLF
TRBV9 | CASSPGGGGMEVQYF
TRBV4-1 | CASSQGSAYEQYF
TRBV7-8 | CASSLIREFTDTQYF
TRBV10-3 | CAISEGTGSNNQPQHF
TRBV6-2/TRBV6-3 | CASTRWGSNQPQHF
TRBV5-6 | CASSPTILWDTQYF
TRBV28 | CASSTPIGEQFF
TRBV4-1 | CASSQDLSNELEQFF
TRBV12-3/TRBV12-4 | CASSLSGTGAFF